These 32 T cell receptor beta chains share one sample of origin, sequenced in a study of T cell repertoires in cytomegalovirus infection. TCRdb re-analysed the reads in MiXCR, keeping a single row per CDR3 protein. Among 400,000 to 550,000 distinct CDR3 sequences listed, around 11% were seen once. Input material: PBMCs. The receptors shown here come from a human donor in good health (CMV status not recorded). Some clones in this sample may be carry-over from other donors' samples.

This clonotype was counted only a few times. The CDR3 region is CASSPPGSNEKLFF. Written as DNA, the CDR3 is TGTGCCAGCTCACCACCGGGGTCTAATGAAAAACTGTTTTTT. The genes are TRBV18 and TRBJ1-4; D ambiguous. The CDR3 has 14 amino acids. Trimming left V 0 bases short and J 3 bases short, with 5 bases between. Looked up from germline, CDR1 is KGHSH and CDR2 is LQKENI.

A few counts support this clonotype. The genes are TRBV20-1 and TRBJ2-7; TRBD2 agrees at 11 bases. V was clipped by 0 bases and J by 2 bases; unmatched bases: 6. CDR1 and CDR2 (germline): DFQATT, SNEGSKA (reference sequence). This CDR3 is built from 16 residues. The CDR3 protein is CSARDFLAGGAYEQYF. The CDR3 coding sequence is TGCAGTGCTAGAGATTTTCTAGCGGGGGGTGCCTACGAGCAGTACTTC.

The rearrangement joins TRBV29-1 to TRBJ2-7; D may be TRBD1 (5 bases). Germline CDR1 SQVTM, CDR2 ANQGSEA. The ends were cut back, 4 bases at V and 5 bases at J, with 12 bases in the middle. CDR3 length equals 12 residues. In DNA, the CDR3 is TGCAGCGTTGCCCAGACAGTTGACGAGCAGTACTTC. This encodes CSVAQTVDEQYF.

This clonotype came up many times. The V gene is TRBV7-2, the J gene TRBJ1-2; D perhaps matches TRBD1 (6 bases). This CDR3 is built from 12 residues. V lost 4 bases, J lost 7 bases, and 10 bases lay in between. Per germline, CDR1 SGHTA and CDR2 FQGNSA. In DNA form, the CDR3 reads TGTGCCAGCAGCTCCAACAGGGTTGGCTACACCTTC. Protein sequence: CASSSNRVGYTF. Full variable domain (rest looked up from reference TRBV7-2 and TRBJ1-2): GAGVSQSPSNKVTEKGKDVELRCDPISGHTALYWYRQSLGQGLEFLIYFQGNSAPDKSGLPSDRFSAERTGGSVSTLTIQRTQQEDSAVYLCASSSNRVGYTFGSGTRLTVV.

This sequence joins TRBV5-4 and TRBJ1-2, with D possibly TRBD1 on 6 matching bases. V lost 0 bases, J lost 3 bases, and 12 bases lay in between. This CDR3 has 15 residues. The germline V gene encodes CDR1 SGHNT and CDR2 YYREEE (reference sequence). DNA of the CDR3: TGTGCCAGCAGCTTGGCGATTAAGGGGGACTATGGCTACACCTTC. Encoded protein: CASSLAIKGDYGYTF.

The V and J genes are TRBV19 and TRBJ2-3, with D possibly TRBD2 on 6 matching bases. This CDR3 comprises 14 residues. The V gene lost 5 bases and the J gene lost 2 bases, with 11 bases spanning the gap. Germline loops: CDR1 LNHDA, CDR2 SQIVND (reference sequence). The CDR3 sequence: CASSSRGNTDTQYF. CDR3 bases: TGTGCCAGTAGTTCGCGCGGGAACACAGATACGCAGTATTTT.

This clonotype was found many times. This chain links TRBV20-1 with TRBJ2-1, with 7 bases lining up with TRBD2. Germline trimming cut 6 bases from V and 0 bases from J; bases unmatched to any gene: 8. Per germline, CDR1 DFQATT and CDR2 SNEGSKA (reference sequence). The CDR3 spans 15 residues. The CDR3 DNA is TGCAGTGCCACCCAGCGGGAACTCTCCTACAATGAGCAGTTCTTC. Encoded protein: CSATQRELSYNEQFF.

This clonotype has a count of ten or more. The chain couples TRBV7-2 to TRBJ2-5, with a weak D call TRBD1 (6 bases). Deletions cut 1 base from V and 2 bases from J, with 11 bases between. CDR1 and CDR2 from the germline V gene are SGHTA and FQGNSA. The CDR3 contains 15 residues. DNA of the CDR3: TGTGCCAGCAGCTTAGGGGGTCAGGGGCAAGAGACCCAGTACTTC. Protein product: CASSLGGQGQETQYF. Filled out from reference TRBV7-2 and TRBJ2-5, the complete variable domain reads GAGVSQSPSNKVTEKGKDVELRCDPISGHTALYWYRQSLGQGLEFLIYFQGNSAPDKSGLPSDRFSAERTGGSVSTLTIQRTQQEDSAVYLCASSLGGQGQETQYFGPGTRLLVL.

The chain is built from TRBV28 and TRBJ1-5; no clear D. The CDR3 loop spans 11 amino acids. V lost 6 bases and J lost 5, with 5 bases in between. Germline CDR1 and CDR2: MDHEN and SYDVKM. The CDR3 sequence is CASRDHQPQHF. Written as DNA, the CDR3 is TGTGCCAGCAGGGATCATCAGCCCCAGCATTTT.

This clonotype was counted ten times or more. The rearrangement links TRBV5-4 to TRBJ2-3; 11 nucleotides agree with TRBD2. Germline loops: CDR1 SGHNT, CDR2 YYREEE (reference sequence). The V and J ends lost 0 bases and 0 bases, in that order; junction bases with no gene match: 3. The CDR3 has 17 amino acids. In DNA form, the CDR3 reads TGTGCCAGCAGCTTGGCTCTAGCGGGGGGCAGCACAGATACGCAGTATTTT. Protein: CASSLALAGGSTDTQYF.

This clonotype came up a few times. The rearrangement uses TRBV28 and TRBJ1-1; D ambiguous. The V and J ends lost 7 bases and 6 bases respectively, with 15 bases between them. Germline V gene lookup returns CDR1 MDHEN and CDR2 SYDVKM. The CDR3 runs to 13 residues. CDR3 sequence (DNA): TGTGCCAGCACCCCTGGACCGACCGCTGAAGCTTTCTTT. Protein: CASTPGPTAEAFF.

This clonotype was seen many times. The V and J genes are TRBV19 and TRBJ2-1; 7 bases match TRBD2. V lost 10 bases, J lost 0 bases, and 15 bases stayed unmatched. Germline V lookup: CDR1 LNHDA, CDR2 SQIVND (reference sequence). This CDR3 spans 17 amino acids. The CDR3, as DNA: TGTGCCACGACTAGCAGCTACCCTCCGAGCTCCTACAATGAGCAGTTCTTC. Translating gives CATTSSYPPSSYNEQFF.

Many counts were recorded for this clonotype. The chain couples TRBV7-8 to TRBJ2-3; D is ambiguous. This CDR3 has 16 residues. V was shortened by 1 base and J by 1 base, with 12 bases between the two germline ends. Per the germline V gene, CDR1 is SGHVS and CDR2 is FQNEAQ. CDR3 sequence (DNA): TGTGCCAGCAGCTTAGAGGCGGCGTCTGGCACAGATACGCAGTATTTT. Its translation: CASSLEAASGTDTQYF.

This clonotype was found many times. CDR3 region: CASGLPLRDNQETQYF. CDR3 DNA sequence: TGTGCTAGTGGTTTACCTCTCCGGGACAACCAAGAGACCCAGTACTTC. The chain carries TRBV12-5 and TRBJ2-5, with a possible D match to TRBD1 (6 bases). Trimming removed 3 bases from V and 0 bases from J, with 14 bases in between. The CDR3 is 16 residues long. Germline loops: CDR1 LGHNT, CDR2 FRNRAP.

This clonotype was picked up many times. The chain recombines TRBV4-2 with TRBJ1-1; D not resolved. The ends were cut back, 8 bases at V and 4 bases at J, with 14 bases in the middle. The V gene's germline CDR1 is LGHNA and CDR2 YNFKEQ. CDR3 length: 13 residues. The CDR3 reads CASLDSSGTEAFF. CDR3 DNA sequence: TGTGCCAGCTTGGACTCCTCGGGCACTGAAGCTTTCTTT.

At least ten counts were recorded for this clonotype. The CDR3 region has the DNA TGTGCCAGCAGCCCCGGACTAGCGGGAGTAAAAGAGACCCAGTACTTC. Translating gives CASSPGLAGVKETQYF. The chain carries TRBV7-8 and TRBJ2-5; 13 bases line up with TRBD2. Losses at the gene ends were 5 bases for V and 3 bases for J; bases not matched to a gene: 6. Germline CDR1 and CDR2: SGHVS and FQNEAQ. CDR3 length: 16 residues.

This clonotype was counted at least ten times. The CDR3 region is CASRAGLASYEQYF. CDR3 nucleotides: TGTGCCAGCAGAGCGGGCCTCGCCTCCTACGAGCAGTACTTC. J is TRBJ2-7 and V is TRBV7-2; a weak D match, TRBD2 (6 bases). V was pared by 6 bases and J by 0 bases, with 12 bases between. The germline CDR1 and CDR2 sequences are SGHTA and FQGNSA. This CDR3 contains 14 residues.

Many counts were recorded for this clonotype. The genes are TRBV7-3 and TRBJ2-1, with D uncertain. This CDR3 contains 11 residues. Per the germline V gene, CDR1 is SGHTA and CDR2 is FQGTGA. Deletions cut 1 base from V and 8 bases from J, with 3 bases between. The CDR3 here is CASSLKDEQFF. CDR3 nucleotide sequence: TGTGCCAGCAGCTTAAAAGATGAGCAGTTCTTC.

This sequence joins TRBV20-1 and TRBJ2-5, with a possible D match to TRBD2 (5 bases). The CDR3 sequence is 13 residues long. Germline lookup yields CDR1 DFQATT and CDR2 SNEGSKA (reference sequence). V was trimmed by 6 bases and J by 8 bases, leaving 19 bases between them. The CDR3 region is CSARGADQRTQYF. Written as DNA, the CDR3 is TGCAGTGCACGGGGTGCGGACCAGAGAACCCAGTACTTC.

This clonotype was detected only once. The chain links TRBV5-1 to TRBJ1-4; D not certain. The CDR3 is 11 residues long. Germline CDR1 is SGHRS and CDR2 is YFSETQ. V lost 2 bases to trimming and J lost 8 bases, with 4 bases between them. The CDR3 spells CASSFWEKLFF. The CDR3 DNA reads as TGCGCCAGCAGCTTCTGGGAAAAACTGTTTTTT.

This clonotype came up many times. V gene TRBV5-5 combines with J gene TRBJ2-1, with 9 bases lining up with TRBD2. Germline CDR1 reads SGHKS; CDR2 reads YYEKEE (reference sequence). CDR3 size: 15 residues. After removal of 4 bases from V and 2 bases from J, the junction contained 4 bases not matched to a gene. CDR3 bases: TGTGCCAGCAGCCCTTCTAGCGGGGCCTACAATGAGCAGTTCTTC. Protein product: CASSPSSGAYNEQFF.

This chain joins TRBV10-3 and TRBJ2-3, with D tentatively TRBD2 (6 bases). The CDR3 contains 14 residues. Germline V gene data show CDR1 as ENHRY and CDR2 as SYGVKD. Trimming took 6 bases from V and 3 from J, leaving 13 bases between them. This chain's CDR3 is CAIRTGEVTDTQYF. As DNA, the CDR3 is TGTGCCATCAGAACCGGGGAGGTGACAGATACGCAGTATTTT.

Only a few counts were recorded for this clonotype. This sequence joins TRBV5-1 and TRBJ2-7; D may correspond to TRBD1 or TRBD2 (6 bases each). Trimming cost V 3 bases and J 6 bases, with 19 bases left between them. Germline CDR1 SGHRS, CDR2 YFSETQ. The CDR3 is 15 amino acids. The CDR3 reads CASSSPGRGPSEQYF. CDR3 sequence (DNA): TGCGCCAGCAGCTCCCCCGGCCGGGGGCCCTCCGAGCAGTACTTC.

This clonotype was seen a handful of times. The rearrangement links TRBV18 to TRBJ2-1; 8 positions agree with TRBD1. V gave up 5 bases and J gave up 5 bases; unmatched junction bases: 11. This CDR3 region has 16 residues. Germline V gene lookup returns CDR1 KGHSH and CDR2 LQKENI. The CDR3, as DNA: TGTGCCAGCTCATCGGCAGGGGGCATCGGGAACAATGAGCAGTTCTTC. It translates to CASSSAGGIGNNEQFF.

The chain uses TRBV19 and TRBJ2-1; maybe TRBD2 (6 bases). CDR1 and CDR2 (germline): LNHDA, SQIVND (reference sequence). Trimming shortened V by 7 bases and J by 0 bases, and 13 bases separated the two germline ends. There are 15 residues in the CDR3. The CDR3 nucleotides read TGTGCCAGTACTCTTCGGGGGAGCTCCTACAATGAGCAGTTCTTC. It is translated as CASTLRGSSYNEQFF.

This clonotype has ten or more counts. This chain connects TRBV5-5 to TRBJ1-5, with TRBD1 as a possible D gene (5 bases). The CDR3 runs to 16 residues. V dropped 0 bases and J dropped 3 bases, with 13 bases sitting between them. Germline V gene sequence: CDR1 SGHKS, CDR2 YYEKEE (reference sequence). The CDR3 reads CASSLGDPNLNQPQHF. In DNA form, the CDR3 reads TGTGCCAGCAGCTTGGGGGACCCCAACCTCAATCAGCCCCAGCATTTT.

This clonotype was counted at least ten times. The chain couples TRBV7-8 to TRBJ1-4; no reliable D call. The germline V and J ends were trimmed by 5 bases and 0 bases, with 10 bases remaining between them. Germline CDR1 is SGHVS and CDR2 is FQNEAQ. The CDR3 covers 15 residues. Here the CDR3 DNA reads TGTGCCAGCAGCCGAGACCGTGCAACTAATGAAAAACTGTTTTTT. It is translated as CASSRDRATNEKLFF. Full variable domain (remainder filled in from reference TRBV7-8 and TRBJ1-4): GAGVSQSPRYKVAKRGQDVALRCDPISGHVSLFWYQQALGQGPEFLTYFQNEAQLDKSGLPSDRFFAERPEGSVSTLKIQRTQQEDSAVYLCASSRDRATNEKLFFGSGTQLSVL.

This clonotype was detected only a few times. This chain links TRBV3-1 with TRBJ1-1; D ambiguous. This CDR3 spans 15 amino acids. Germline values: CDR1 LGHDT, CDR2 YNNKEL (reference sequence). V gave up 2 bases and J gave up 1 base, with 11 bases separating them. Here the CDR3 reads CASSQSGLGNTEAFF. CDR3 nucleotide sequence: TGTGCCAGCAGCCAAAGTGGCCTGGGGAACACTGAAGCTTTCTTT.

The chain recombines TRBV3-1 with TRBJ2-2, with unresolved D. The germline V gene has CDR1 LGHDT and CDR2 YNNKEL (reference sequence). Trimming took 0 bases from V and 3 from J, leaving 2 bases between them. The CDR3 has 13 residues. The CDR3: CASSQEYTGELFF. The CDR3 nucleotides read TGTGCCAGCAGCCAAGAGTACACCGGGGAGCTGTTTTTT.

This clonotype was recorded a few times. A much larger clone is a single base away; this may be a read error. The V gene is TRBV20-1, the J gene TRBJ2-6; TRBD2 matches 7 bases. Germline V gene sequence: CDR1 DFQATT, CDR2 SNEGSKA (reference sequence). The CDR3 is 17 amino acids. In DNA, the CDR3 is TGCAGTACTAGAGATAGGCGGGAGCCCTCTGGGGCCAACGTCCTGACTTTC. It yields the protein CSTRDRREPSGANVLTF.

This clonotype appeared many times. The V gene is TRBV9, the J gene TRBJ2-6; D gene unclear. The CDR3 has 15 residues. Trimming shortened V by 2 bases and J by 4 bases, and 10 bases separated the two germline ends. Per the germline V gene, CDR1 is SGDLS and CDR2 is YYNGEE. CDR3: CASSVHPSGANVLTF. The CDR3 DNA follows: TGTGCCAGCAGCGTCCACCCGTCAGGGGCCAACGTCCTGACTTTC.

A note on this clonotype: A read error is possible here, since a much larger clone lies one base away. The CDR3 spells CASSFSQVKGGSGHTGELLF. CDR3 DNA sequence: TGTGCCAGCAGTTTTTCCCAGGTTAAGGGGGGTTCGGGGCACACCGGGGAGCTGCTTTTT. The chain uses TRBV28 and TRBJ2-2, with D possibly called TRBD1 or TRBD2 (6 bases each). The CDR3 sequence is 20 residues long. The germline gives CDR1 MDHEN, CDR2 SYDVKM.